This is a list of T cell receptor beta chains from one sample in a study of blood T cell repertoires in COVID-19. Here immunoSEQ multiplex PCR was the method, and the copy in TCRdb shows in-frame clones only, minus some. The sample holds approximately 69,000 clones, more than 60% seen once. Sequencing input: peripheral blood. These receptors were collected from a man between 60 and 75 years old with acute or convalescent COVID-19. Each CDR3 is given with its conserved first and last residue. D genes are given only for firm matches. For some rows the clone size is stated as once, few or many, or as a class when expanded; others skip it.

NA,TRBV5-1,NA,TRBJ2-5,TGCGCCAGCAGCACCCGACAGACAAAGTACCAAGAGACCCAGTACTTC,CASSTRQTKYQETQYF
NA,TRBV6-1,NA,TRBJ2-2,TGTGCCAGCAGTGAATCATTGTCGAACACCGGGGAGCTGTTTTTT,CASSESLSNTGELFF
TRBD2,TRBV9,NA,TRBJ2-1,TGTGCCAGCAGCGTAGGCGGGGGTGAGAATGAGCAGTTCTTC,CASSVGGGENEQFF
NA,TRBV6-6,NA,TRBJ1-1,TGTGCCAGCAGTCTCCAGGCGCAGGACACTGAAGCTTTCTTT,CASSLQAQDTEAFF
TRBD2,TRBV18,few,TRBJ2-2,TGTGCCAGCTCACCAGAGTCGGCGGGAGGACTGAACGGGGAGCTGTTTTTT,CASSPESAGGLNGELFF
NA,TRBV7-3,NA,TRBJ1-1,TGTGCCAGCAGATTAAGCGGGGATGTGAGCACTGAAGCTTTCTTT,CASRLSGDVSTEAFF
TRBD2,TRBV25-1,NA,TRBJ2-2,TGTGCCAGCAGTCCGCGGGGGGCCCACACCGGGGAGCTGTTTTTT,CASSPRGAHTGELFF
NA,TRBV5-8,NA,TRBJ1-4,TGTGCCAGCAGCTTTAGTGGGAGGAGCGGAGAAAAACTGTTTTTT,CASSFSGRSGEKLFF
TRBD2,TRBV27,NA,TRBJ2-2,TGTGCCAGCAGTTTCGCTAGCGGGAGCCCCGGGGAGCTGTTTTTT,CASSFASGSPGELFF
TRBD2,TRBV7-2,NA,TRBJ2-1,TGTGCCAGCAGCTTAGCAGCGGGATCCACCTACAATGAGCAGTTCTTC,CASSLAAGSTYNEQFF
TRBD1,TRBV29-1,NA,TRBJ1-4,TGCAGCGGTGTCGGGACAGGGAGCGAAAAACTGTTTTTT,CSGVGTGSEKLFF
TRBD2,TRBV7-8,NA,TRBJ2-3,TGTGCCAGCAGCTTAGCAGAGCTAGCGGGGGAGCGCGGGCAGTATTTT,CASSLAELAGERGQYF
NA,TRBV7-6,NA,TRBJ2-5,TGTGCCAGCAGCCCGGGAGCAGGGGAGGGAGAGACCCAGTACTTC,CASSPGAGEGETQYF
TRBD2,TRBV5-1,NA,TRBJ2-3,TGCGCCAGCAGCGAGGCTAGCGGACGCACAGATACGCAGTATTTT,CASSEASGRTDTQYF
NA,TRBV19,NA,TRBJ1-6,TGTGCCAGTATCGCCGTGACTTCAGCGCCCCTCCACTTT,CASIAVTSAPLHF
NA,TRBV5-1,few,TRBJ2-5,TGCGCCAGCAGCGTTCCGGGACAAGAGACCCAGTACTTC,CASSVPGQETQYF
TRBD1,TRBV5-6,NA,TRBJ1-2,TGTGCCAGCAGCTCGCCTGGAGGGGGCGGGGCTGGCTACACCTTC,CASSSPGGGGAGYTF
NA,TRBV3-1/TRBV3-2,NA,TRBJ2-5,TGTGCCAGCAGCCAAGATCTGGCGGTCCAAGAGACCCAGTACTTC,CASSQDLAVQETQYF
NA,TRBV7-2,NA,TRBJ2-5,TGTGCCAGCAGCTTACGTCGACACGAACAAGAGACCCAGTACTTC,CASSLRRHEQETQYF
TRBD1,TRBV7-9,NA,TRBJ1-4,TGTGCCAGCAGCCCCTCCTGGACAGGGGGTTTGAATGAAAAACTGTTTTTT,CASSPSWTGGLNEKLFF
NA,TRBV6-5,NA,TRBJ1-1,TGTACCAGCAGTTCAGGGGAGCACACTGAAGCTTTCTTT,CTSSSGEHTEAFF
TRBD1,TRBV24-1,NA,TRBJ2-1,TGTGCCACCAGTGATTTCCTGACAGGGCAAGGGGAGCAGTTCTTC,CATSDFLTGQGEQFF
NA,TRBV7-2,NA,TRBJ2-1,TGTGCCAGCAGCTTACCGGAGGGTTCCTCTTCCTACAATGAGCAGTTCTTC,CASSLPEGSSSYNEQFF
NA,TRBV5-1,NA,TRBJ2-7,TGCGCCAGCAGCTTGAGCGGGCCCACATCCCCCTCCGAGCAGTACTTC,CASSLSGPTSPSEQYF
NA,TRBV9,NA,TRBJ2-2,TGTGCCAGCAGCGTAGAACGGCTAGCGAAGACCGGGGAGCTGTTTTTT,CASSVERLAKTGELFF
NA,TRBV10-3,NA,TRBJ2-2,TGTGCCATCAGTGAGTCGGGAACAGGGAACACCGGGGAGCTGTTTTTT,CAISESGTGNTGELFF
TRBD1,TRBV2,NA,TRBJ2-3,TGTGCCAGCAGTTGGACAGGGCCCACAGATACGCAGTATTTT,CASSWTGPTDTQYF
TRBD2,TRBV7-8,NA,TRBJ2-7,TGTGCCAGCAGCTCCCTCGGAGTAGCGGGAGTTCAGTACTTC,CASSSLGVAGVQYF
TRBD1,TRBV5-1,NA,TRBJ1-1,TGCGCCAGCAGCGTACAGGGGCCGATGAACACTGAAGCTTTCTTT,CASSVQGPMNTEAFF
NA,TRBV7-2,NA,TRBJ1-6,TGTGCCAGCAGCTTACAACAGAATTCACCCCTCCACTTT,CASSLQQNSPLHF
NA,TRBV5-6,NA,TRBJ2-5,TGTGCCAGCAGCTTGGCCACAGGGGAGACCCAGTACTTC,CASSLATGETQYF
NA,TRBV5-1,NA,TRBJ1-2,TGCGCCAGCAGCTTGGCCGGCTGGGCTGATCTCTATGGCTACACCTTC,CASSLAGWADLYGYTF
NA,TRBV6-5,NA,TRBJ1-1,TGTGCCAGCAGCCCCAATCGAAGCTGGAACACTGAAGCTTTCTTT,CASSPNRSWNTEAFF
NA,TRBV5-1,NA,TRBJ2-6,TGCGCCAGCAGCTTGGATGCCGGAGACTCTGGGGCCAACGTCCTGACTTTC,CASSLDAGDSGANVLTF
NA,TRBV9,NA,TRBJ1-1,TGTGCCAGCAGCCTGTTGACTGAGAACACTGAAGCTTTCTTT,CASSLLTENTEAFF
NA,TRBV9,NA,TRBJ2-3,TGTGCCAGCAGCGAGGGCCTTGGGGGCGGAGGCACAGATACGCAGTATTTT,CASSEGLGGGGTDTQYF
TRBD1,TRBV9,NA,TRBJ1-5,TGTGCCAGCAGCGTACTGGTAGAATTCGACAGGGGAAATCAGCCCCAGCATTTT,CASSVLVEFDRGNQPQHF
TRBD1,TRBV6-6,few,TRBJ2-4,TGTGCCAGCAGTATCGGACAGGGGAACATTCAGTACTTC,CASSIGQGNIQYF
TRBD1,TRBV13,NA,TRBJ2-5,TGTGCCAGCAGCGGACCGGGACAGGTTCTGCAGACCCAGTACTTC,CASSGPGQVLQTQYF
NA,TRBV5-1,few,TRBJ2-7,TGCGCCAGCAGCTTGGCGGGCAGGGGCAACTACGAGCAGTACTTC,CASSLAGRGNYEQYF
NA,TRBV5-6,NA,TRBJ1-3,TGTGCCAGCACCATCGGTCCGGGGACTGGAAACACCATATATTTT,CASTIGPGTGNTIYF
NA,TRBV5-1,NA,TRBJ2-5,TGCGCCAGCAGCTCGCAGGGTCCGGTTTATGGCCAAGAGACCCAGTACTTC,CASSSQGPVYGQETQYF
TRBD1,TRBV7-9,many,TRBJ1-3,TGTGCCAGCAGCTTCGGACAGGAGGGAAACACCATATATTTT,CASSFGQEGNTIYF
TRBD2,TRBV18,NA,TRBJ2-3,TGTGCCAGCTCACCACGTGGAAGCTCCTCTAGCGGGGGGGGCACAGATACGCAGTATTTT,CASSPRGSSSSGGGTDTQYF
NA,TRBV3-1/TRBV3-2,NA,TRBJ1-2,TGTGCCAGCAGCCCTACTACTAGACAGGCTACTAACTATGGCTACACCTTC,CASSPTTRQATNYGYTF
TRBD2,TRBV9,NA,TRBJ2-5,TGTGCCAGCAGCTCGAGACTAGCGGGGGGGCGAGAGACCCAGTACTTC,CASSSRLAGGRETQYF
NA,TRBV24-1,once,TRBJ2-3,TGTGCCACCAGTGATTTCTCAGGGACGCAGTATTTT,CATSDFSGTQYF
NA,TRBV24-1,few,TRBJ2-7,TGTGCCACCAGTGATTTGGGCAGCTACGAGCAGTACTTC,CATSDLGSYEQYF
TRBD1,TRBV19,many,TRBJ2-5,TGTGCCAGTAGTCCCCGCCCCGGGACAGGGCGGACCCCGGAGACCCAGTACTTC,CASSPRPGTGRTPETQYF
TRBD1,TRBV19,few,TRBJ1-1,TGTGCCAGTAGTTCGGGACAGCTTACTGAAGCTTTCTTT,CASSSGQLTEAFF
NA,TRBV9,few,TRBJ2-1,TGTGCCAGCAGTACTAGACTGAACGGACTATTGGGTGAGCAGTTCTTC,CASSTRLNGLLGEQFF
NA,TRBV9,NA,TRBJ1-2,TGTGCCAGCAGCGGAACCCGGACAGCAACCTATGGCTACACCTTC,CASSGTRTATYGYTF
NA,TRBV5-8,NA,TRBJ2-3,TGTGCCAGCAGCTTGGACAACACAGATACGCAGTATTTT,CASSLDNTDTQYF
TRBD1,TRBV7-3,NA,TRBJ1-6,TGTGCCAGCAGCGAAAGTCCCCAGGGGGTTTATAATTCACCCCTCCACTTT,CASSESPQGVYNSPLHF
TRBD2,TRBV9,once,TRBJ2-1,TGTGCCAGCAGCGTAGAAGCGGGAATCACCTACAATGAGCAGTTCTTC,CASSVEAGITYNEQFF
TRBD2,TRBV7-9,NA,TRBJ2-3,TGTGCCAGCAGCCAACCCCCGGGACTAGCGGGGGGGACAGATACGCAGTATTTT,CASSQPPGLAGGTDTQYF
NA,TRBV24-1,NA,TRBJ1-2,TGTGCCACCAGTGACCCGAGATACTATGGCTACACCTTC,CATSDPRYYGYTF
TRBD2,TRBV5-1,NA,TRBJ2-7,TGCGCCAGCTGTCTAGCGGGAGGTTTCGAGCAGTACTTC,CASCLAGGFEQYF